The 5 T cell receptor beta chains in this list originate from one sample, sequenced in a study of blood T cells in healthy people across ages. It was with a sample-barcoded 5' primer and a J-beta primer mix that a second PCR of about 6 to 11 cycles was run. TCRdb ran MiXCR on the 5' RACE reads and lists one entry per CDR3 protein. The profile shows roughly 1.5 million distinct CDR3 sequences, roughly two fifths of them singletons. Sequenced material: blood. The receptors stem from a woman under 30 in good health.

J is TRBJ2-1 and V is TRBV7-9; D unresolved. The CDR3 is 13 amino acids. The ends were cut back, 5 bases at V and 5 bases at J, with 10 bases in the middle. The V gene's germline CDR1 is SEHNR and CDR2 FQNEAQ (reference sequence). The CDR3 is CASSHRVDNEQFF. For the CDR3, the DNA is TGTGCCAGCAGCCATCGCGTGGACAATGAGCAGTTCTTC.

There are a few counts of this clonotype. The CDR3 DNA is TGTGCCAGCAGCTTAGAGAACCCCAGGGGTACAGATACGCAGTATTTT. Protein sequence: CASSLENPRGTDTQYF. This rearrangement joins TRBV7-2 to TRBJ2-3, with a weak D call TRBD1 (6 bases). CDR3 length equals 16 residues. Trimming removed 1 base at V and 3 bases at J, with 14 bases between. Germline loops: CDR1 SGHTA, CDR2 FQGNSA.

This clonotype was seen ten or more times. The V call is TRBV6-5, the J call TRBJ2-1, with D possibly TRBD2 on 5 matching bases. With 6 bases removed from V and 5 bases from J, the gap between germline ends came to 11 bases. Germline V gene data show CDR1 as MNHEY and CDR2 as SVGAGI. The CDR3 consists of 13 residues. CDR3 residues: CASRQLDHNEQFF. The CDR3, as DNA: TGTGCCAGCAGACAACTAGATCACAATGAGCAGTTCTTC.

The chain joins TRBV19 to TRBJ2-7, with 10 nucleotides matching TRBD2. Trimming cost V 6 bases and J 5 bases; bases outside gene matches: 10. Germline V gene data show CDR1 as LNHDA and CDR2 as SQIVND (reference sequence). The CDR3 sequence is 15 residues long. The CDR3 loop reads CASRLVAGGSDEQYF. CDR3 bases: TGTGCCAGTAGACTTGTAGCGGGAGGCTCTGACGAGCAGTACTTC.

This clonotype has just a few counts. The gene calls are TRBV2 and TRBJ2-5; possible D gene TRBD2, 6 bases. In germline, CDR1 is SNHLY, CDR2 FYNNEI. The CDR3 length is 13 residues. The V and J ends lost 7 bases and 2 bases respectively, with 11 bases between them. The CDR3 here is CASNAGIQETQYF. The CDR3 nucleotides are TGTGCCAGCAACGCGGGGATACAAGAGACCCAGTACTTC.